Listed below are T cell receptor beta chains from one sample, sequenced in a study of identifying expanded T cells in peripheral blood. This table comes from immunoSEQ multiplex PCR, and its TCRdb copy is limited to in-frame clones, with some not included. The profile shows approximately 120,000 clones, about 88% of them singletons. The sample was blood. The receptor source for this set is a person aged 18 to 75 in good health. Both conserved end residues are part of each CDR3. The D gene is left open where the match is weak. The listing skips clone size in some rows; elsewhere it reads once, few, many or a size class.

clone size,V gene,D gene,J gene,CDR3 DNA,CDR3 protein
-,TRBV4-3,TRBD2,TRBJ2-3,TGCGCCAGCAGCCAGCGCGGAGCGGGACCCGGTTTGGGCGCGCAGTATTTT,CASSQRGAGPGLGAQYF
-,TRBV29-1,-,TRBJ1-4,TGCAGCGTTGGACGGAATGAAAAACTGTTTTTT,CSVGRNEKLFF
-,TRBV5-6,-,TRBJ1-6,TGTGCCAGCAGCGGGGGGTACCATAATTCACCCCTCCACTTT,CASSGGYHNSPLHF
-,TRBV7-9,-,TRBJ1-5,TGTGCCAGCAGCCGAGCCGACAGCGGCAATCAGCCCCAGCATTTT,CASSRADSGNQPQHF
-,TRBV13,-,TRBJ2-1,TGTGCCAGCAGCCCTCCGGGACCACCTGAGCAGTTCTTC,CASSPPGPPEQFF
-,TRBV6-5,TRBD2,TRBJ2-1,TGTGCCAGCAGTTCTAGCGGGGGCCCCATTGGGTCGTTCTTC,CASSSSGGPIGSFF
-,TRBV29-1,-,TRBJ1-2,TGCAGCATCCGATTTAACTATGGCTACACCTTC,CSIRFNYGYTF
-,TRBV20-1,TRBD1,TRBJ2-7,TGCAGTGCTAACAGGGGGAACGAGCAGTACTTC,CSANRGNEQYF
once,TRBV7-8,TRBD2,TRBJ2-7,TGTGCCAGCAGCTTATCCAGCGGGGGGGCTTACGAGCAGTACTTC,CASSLSSGGAYEQYF
few,TRBV19,-,TRBJ1-2,TGTGCCAGTAGTATATCTTCGCTCGGCTATGGCTACACCTTC,CASSISSLGYGYTF
-,TRBV10-3,-,TRBJ2-7,TGTGCCATCAGTGAGTCCGGGACACCCCTCTACGAGCAGTACTTC,CAISESGTPLYEQYF
-,TRBV27,-,TRBJ2-3,TGTGCCAGCAGTTCAGGCAGCACAGATACGCAGTATTTT,CASSSGSTDTQYF
-,TRBV6-5,-,TRBJ2-1,TGTGCCAGCACCTCAAGACCCGGGAGTGCCAATGAGCAGTTCTTC,CASTSRPGSANEQFF
-,TRBV30,-,TRBJ2-7,TGTGCCTGGGGCCTCCAGCCGGGCTTCTTCTCCTACGAGCAGTACTTC,CAWGLQPGFFSYEQYF
-,TRBV5-1,-,TRBJ2-7,TGCGCCAGCAGCTCGGTACCCCAGGGGACCTACGAGCAGTACTTC,CASSSVPQGTYEQYF
-,TRBV7-8,-,TRBJ2-1,TGTGCCAGCAGCTTTAGCTCGGGCAATGAGCAGTTCTTC,CASSFSSGNEQFF
-,TRBV7-8,-,TRBJ2-5,TGTGCCAGCAGCTTCTTTGGAGTCCAAGAGACCCAGTACTTC,CASSFFGVQETQYF
-,TRBV29-1,-,TRBJ2-1,TGCAGCGTTAGATCCGGGACCGAAAGTTTGCAGTTCTTC,CSVRSGTESLQFF
-,TRBV18,TRBD2,TRBJ2-5,TGTGCCAGCTCGACTACGCCGCGGGAGAGGTCGACCCAGTACTTC,CASSTTPRERSTQYF
-,TRBV29-1,TRBD2,TRBJ2-3,TGCAGCAGTGCCGGGACTAGCGGATTCACAGATATGCAGTATTTT,CSSAGTSGFTDMQYF